The present TCR beta chain was sequenced within a study of blood T cell repertoires in COVID-19. In the study overall: The United States, Italy and Spain provided the acute and convalescent COVID-19 samples. PBMCs, B-cell-depleted T cells, or T cells provided the cDNA or gDNA that made up the material.

V was clipped by 0 bases and J by 1 base, with 12 bases between them. Germline CDR1 MGHRA, CDR2 YSYEKL. The CDR3 totals 16 residues. Source study methods: Amplification with reference gene primers provided the estimates of nucleated cell counts. The assay was immunoSEQ multiplex PCR, and TCRdb's table has in-frame clones only and misses some. Clone size and the V and J calls come from that table; the DNA yielded D and trimming. The sample lists more than 85,000 clones, around 80% seen once, with 20% to 25% in the top ten. Material for sequencing was peripheral blood. The chain employs TRBV4-1 and TRBJ1-2; perhaps TRBD1 as D (5 bases). The origin of this receptor is a man in his sixties with acute or convalescent COVID-19. The DNA for the CDR3 is TGCGCCAGCAGCCAAGAGGGGCAGGCCCATAACTATGGCTACACCTTC. Translated, it gives CASSQEGQAHNYGYTF.